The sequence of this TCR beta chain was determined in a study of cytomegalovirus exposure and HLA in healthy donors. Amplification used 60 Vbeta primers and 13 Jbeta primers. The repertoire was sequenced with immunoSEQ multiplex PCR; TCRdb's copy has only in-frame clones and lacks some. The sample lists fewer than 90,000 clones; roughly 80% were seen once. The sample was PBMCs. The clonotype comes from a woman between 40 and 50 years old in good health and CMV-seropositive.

CDR3 coding DNA: TGTGCCAGCAGTTTAACAGGGGTAGCCAAAAACATTCAGTACTTC. Translating gives CASSLTGVAKNIQYF. This chain joins TRBV27 and TRBJ2-4; TRBD1 matches 7 bases. Germline-derived CDR1 and CDR2 are MNHEY and SMNVEV (reference sequence). Trimming cost V 2 bases and J 0 bases; bases outside gene matches: 1. This CDR3 is 15 amino acids long.